The clone carrying this T cell receptor beta chain has at least ten counts. Its target is not known. This sample stems from a study of metastatic and nonmetastatic thyroid tumors. As for the study in general: Peripheral blood and tumor or nodule samples from malignant and benign thyroid patients were compared. Overall study results and limits: Reportedly, malignant thyroid tumors had significantly higher TCR beta diversity than benign nodules, in blood and tumor.

Authors' data handling: What underpinned the distant-metastasis classifier for papillary thyroid cancer was the set of CDR3 differences across clinicopathological groups. TCRdb reprocessed the PCR reads via MiXCR. The V and J calls reflect TCRdb's pipeline rather than the authors' work. This table holds about 16,000 clones, 15% to 18% found once. Trimming cost V 4 bases and J 2 bases, with 7 bases left between them. Germline CDR1 reads ENHRY; CDR2 reads SYGVKD. This CDR3 is 13 amino acids long. No treatment had been given to any patient before thyroid surgery. The chain combines TRBV10-3 with TRBJ2-3; D call uncertain. The sequence derives from a female donor with papillary thyroid cancer or a benign thyroid nodule (not recorded which). Some clones in this sample may be carry-over from other donors' samples. Sequenced material: blood. CDR3 nucleotides: TGTGCCATCAGTGGGAAGTCCACAGATACGCAGTATTTT. It is translated as CAISGKSTDTQYF.